These 6 T cell receptor beta chains share one sample of origin, sequenced in a study of CD8+ T cells in alopecia areata. Treatment in this sample: oral pan-JAK inhibitor, 5-10 mg twice daily. Sequencing used cDNA as its template, made by extracting RNA and reverse transcribing it. Generated by immunoSEQ multiplex PCR, the TCRdb table keeps only in-frame clones and is missing some. The data show more than 95,000 clones, around 58% seen once. This specimen was CD8+ T cells sorted from blood, taken at week 4, from a patient treated with tofacitinib. The origin of the receptors is a human donor with alopecia areata.

The chain is built from TRBV7-2 and TRBJ2-7; a possible D gene is TRBD1 (6 bases). Germline V gene data show CDR1 as SGHTA and CDR2 as FQGNSA. This CDR3 region has 15 residues. V was pared by 1 base and J by 3 bases, with 13 bases between. CDR3 in DNA: TGTGCCAGCAGCTTAGGAGGGGGACCCGGCTACGAGCAGTACTTC. The encoded protein is CASSLGGGPGYEQYF.

This clone appeared a few times. The chain is built from TRBV29-1 and TRBJ1-2; 7 bases line up with TRBD1. Unmatched junction bases numbered 17, after V lost 3 bases and J lost 4 bases. The CDR3 extends over 17 amino acids. Germline V gives CDR1 SQVTM, CDR2 ANQGSEA. The CDR3 DNA follows: TGCAGCGTTGAGCGTAGGGACAGAGCACGGTTTTCCTATGGCTACACCTTC. Translated, it gives CSVERRDRARFSYGYTF.

The CDR3 DNA reads as TGTGCCTGGAGGGGACAGGCGGACTACGAGCAGTACTTC. Translated, it gives CAWRGQADYEQYF. The chain has TRBV30 and TRBJ2-7; 8 bases agree with TRBD1. V shed 3 bases and J 3 bases; nucleotides not matched to a gene: 4. This CDR3 is built from 13 residues. The V gene's germline CDR1 is GTSNPN and CDR2 SVGIG (reference sequence).

The chain couples TRBV29-1 to TRBJ2-1; perhaps TRBD2 as D (6 bases). The germline V and J ends were trimmed by 2 bases and 4 bases, with 12 bases remaining between them. CDR3 size: 14 residues. Germline V lookup: CDR1 SQVTM, CDR2 ANQGSEA. CDR3 residues: CSVERGDLYNEQFF. CDR3 DNA: TGCAGCGTTGAACGCGGGGACCTTTACAATGAGCAGTTCTTC.

The chain couples TRBV5-1 to TRBJ2-7; D is unclear. This CDR3 contains 14 residues. Trimming left V 3 bases short and J 5 bases short, with 15 bases between. Per germline, CDR1 SGHRS and CDR2 YFSETQ. CDR3 sequence reads: CASSWSVGYDEQYF. In DNA, the CDR3 is TGCGCCAGCAGCTGGAGTGTCGGGTACGACGAGCAGTACTTC.

The rearrangement joins TRBV5-6 to TRBJ1-1; maybe TRBD1 (5 bases). The CDR3 is made up of 14 amino acids. Germline V gene sequence: CDR1 SGHDT, CDR2 YYEEEE. The V gene lost 6 bases and the J gene lost 7 bases, with 19 bases spanning the gap. The CDR3 protein is CASTPSGREDEAFF. CDR3 bases: TGTGCCAGCACCCCGTCGGGCAGGGAGGATGAAGCTTTCTTT.